These T cell receptor beta chains were read from a single sample in a study of CD4 and CD8 cells across lung adenocarcinoma regions. From the PCR reads, TCRdb called clonotypes with MiXCR, one entry per CDR3 protein. The sample records about 25,000 distinct CDR3 sequences, 53% being singletons. Sequencing input: CD8+ T cells from the center of a lung tumor. These receptors came from a male donor with lung adenocarcinoma. The CD4 and CD8 labels of this study may be unreliable. Each CDR3 is given with its conserved first and last residue. D genes are given only for firm matches. Clone size appears in some rows only: once, few, many, or a class for an expanded clone.

v_call: TRBV7-2
j_call: TRBJ2-7
d_call: -
clone_size: many
cdr3_nt: TGTGCCAGCAGCTTAGCTTCCGGGACCTACACCTACGAGCAGTACTTC
cdr3_aa: CASSLASGTYTYEQYF

v_call: TRBV4-1
j_call: TRBJ2-6
d_call: TRBD1
clone_size: few
cdr3_nt: TGCGCCAGCAGCCAGGGGACAGGACCCTCTGGGGCCAACGTCCTGACTTTC
cdr3_aa: CASSQGTGPSGANVLTF

v_call: TRBV6-1
j_call: TRBJ2-4
d_call: -
clone_size: -
cdr3_nt: TGTGCCAGCTCGGGGGCGGGAGCCACAAACACGCAGTACTTT
cdr3_aa: CASSGAGATNTQYF

v_call: TRBV7-6
j_call: TRBJ1-1
d_call: -
clone_size: -
cdr3_nt: TGTGCCAGCGGTAAAGGCATGAACACTGAAGCTTTCTTT
cdr3_aa: CASGKGMNTEAFF

v_call: TRBV6-1
j_call: TRBJ1-6
d_call: -
clone_size: -
cdr3_nt: TGTGCCAGCAGGCCCTACAGCAGGGGTAATTCACCCCTCCACTTT
cdr3_aa: CASRPYSRGNSPLHF

v_call: TRBV6-5
j_call: TRBJ2-2
d_call: TRBD1
clone_size: -
cdr3_nt: TGTGCCAGCAGTTACTCGACGCTCCTGAGCACAGGGGCGCTGTTTTTT
cdr3_aa: CASSYSTLLSTGALFF

v_call: TRBV6-5
j_call: TRBJ1-4
d_call: -
clone_size: -
cdr3_nt: TGTGCCAGCAGTTACTCCTGGAATGAAAAACTGTTTTTT
cdr3_aa: CASSYSWNEKLFF

v_call: TRBV6-1
j_call: TRBJ2-3
d_call: TRBD2
clone_size: -
cdr3_nt: TGTGCCAGGGGGCTCGGGGGAGGGGACCAAGATACGCAGTACTTT
cdr3_aa: CARGLGGGDQDTQYF

v_call: TRBV6-1
j_call: TRBJ1-6
d_call: -
clone_size: -
cdr3_nt: TGTGCCAGCAGGGTCGCCATACAGGATTGGAATTCACCCCTCCACTTT
cdr3_aa: CASRVAIQDWNSPLHF

v_call: TRBV7-2
j_call: TRBJ1-5
d_call: -
clone_size: many
cdr3_nt: TGTGCCAGCAGCCCGAGATCGGGGCAGGGGCAGCCCCAGCATTTT
cdr3_aa: CASSPRSGQGQPQHF

v_call: TRBV6-1
j_call: TRBJ2-2
d_call: -
clone_size: many
cdr3_nt: TGTGCCAGCAGTGACAGTTGGGTCACCGGGGAGCTGTTTTTT
cdr3_aa: CASSDSWVTGELFF

v_call: TRBV6-1
j_call: TRBJ2-4
d_call: -
clone_size: -
cdr3_nt: TGTGCCAGCAGGGGGGCGGGAGCGCAAGACATTCAGTACTTT
cdr3_aa: CASRGAGAQDIQYF

v_call: TRBV6-5
j_call: TRBJ2-3
d_call: -
clone_size: medium-sized
cdr3_nt: TGTGCCAGCAGTTACTTCCGCACAGATACGCAGTATTTT
cdr3_aa: CASSYFRTDTQYF

v_call: TRBV24-1
j_call: TRBJ2-7
d_call: -
clone_size: -
cdr3_nt: TGTGCCACCAGTACAGGGTTTGGTCCCACAAATACGCAGTACTTC
cdr3_aa: CATSTGFGPTNTQYF

v_call: TRBV10-2
j_call: TRBJ2-5
d_call: TRBD2
clone_size: once
cdr3_nt: TGCGCCAGCAGTGCGGGTCCGGGACTAGGTGGCCAAGATACCCAGTATTTC
cdr3_aa: CASSAGPGLGGQDTQYF

v_call: TRBV6-1
j_call: TRBJ2-4
d_call: TRBD2
clone_size: -
cdr3_nt: TGTGCCAGCGGTGTAAGGGAGGGTGTCAAAAACATTCAGTACTTC
cdr3_aa: CASGVREGVKNIQYF

v_call: TRBV5-1
j_call: TRBJ2-3
d_call: -
clone_size: -
cdr3_nt: TGCGCCAGCAGCCTCATGGGGCTGTGGGCCGCAGACACACAGTACTTT
cdr3_aa: CASSLMGLWAADTQYF

v_call: TRBV7-2
j_call: TRBJ2-1
d_call: TRBD2
clone_size: many
cdr3_nt: TGTGCCAGCAGGGGGACTAGCGGGAGTTATGAGCAGTTCTTC
cdr3_aa: CASRGTSGSYEQFF

v_call: TRBV6-2/TRBV6-3
j_call: TRBJ1-2
d_call: TRBD1
clone_size: -
cdr3_nt: TGTGCCAGCAGTTACCCGACAGGGGCGGATGGCTACACCTTC
cdr3_aa: CASSYPTGADGYTF

v_call: TRBV27
j_call: TRBJ2-5
d_call: -
clone_size: -
cdr3_nt: TGTGCCAGCAGGGGGCTCGGGGGGCGTGACCAAGAGACCCAGTACTTC
cdr3_aa: CASRGLGGRDQETQYF